This T cell receptor (beta chain) came from a study of cytomegalovirus exposure and HLA in healthy donors listed by TCRdb under 2017. Describing the broader study: An earlier analysis of roughly 630 of the donors reported 250 to 350 Gb of sequence data and roughly 110 million unique TCR beta sequences from 150 million to 200 million T cells. An early release covering roughly 640 HLA-typed donors comprised approximately 290 gigabases of sequencing data and roughly 86 million unique TCR sequences. To study patterns of TCR occurrence, a later analysis re-analyzed previously published TCR beta repertoires from around 660 donors and added high-resolution HLA genotyping. The aim of the study was to test whether cataloging public T cell receptors could identify signatures of past pathogen exposure. The genetic ancestry cluster associated with self-reported Caucasian donors included over 80% of the approximately 400 genotyped donors. Donor age, sex, ethnicity and CMV serostatus were compiled together with the repertoire data. In an earlier analysis of 550 to 700 of the donors, high-throughput TCR beta sequencing was used to judge whether each TCR beta V gene segment behaved as functional or pseudogenic. Class I and class II HLA loci were covered by the typing at four-digit resolution. The T cell repertoires of 666 subjects were profiled by immunosequencing and related to cytomegalovirus serostatus. The number of donors typed differed by locus, with about 629-630 for A, B, C, DRB1 and DQB1, 522 for DQA1, over 600 for DPA1, and some 450 for DPB1. In a later genetic analysis, genome-wide SNP genotypes for about 55% of the roughly 670 donors were used, and that subset was treated as a discovery cohort. Rather than using new phenotypic data, the later analysis identified candidate immune exposures from TCR beta sequences and from how often those sequences occurred across donors. Roughly five DR-DQ haplotypes were treated as single units for association and clustering because of strong linkage in the cohort. To predict cytomegalovirus infection status, the study combined high-throughput TCR immunosequencing, statistical association of individual TCRs with disease status, and machine learning. In addition to the first cohort of about 650 subjects, a separate validation cohort of 120 different subjects was used. All discovery cohort repertoires had been generated using a single sequencing platform. On average, 235,054 unique TCR beta nucleotide sequences were sequenced per donor among roughly 430 genotyped donors of the cohort, with around 19% of those sequences being non-productive. Study-wide conclusions, independent of this receptor: The authors suggested that the approach could potentially be generalized to other disease states and immunological phenotypes. Because counts were too low, around 17 rarely observed V segments, including chromosome 9 orphons, were left out of the earlier analysis of a few hundred of the donors. Most TCR sequences were observed very rarely across donors, whereas some public TCRs were present in many individuals. Broadly in line with IMGT annotations, most TCR beta V segments showed up in productive rearrangements about 87% or about 30% of the time in an earlier analysis of several hundred of the donors. A later analysis associated about 18,000 TCR beta sequences with specific HLA alleles at a false discovery rate of 0.05. Most CMV-associated TCR beta chains appeared to be HLA-restricted in a later analysis, and the HLA associations seemed to be driven largely by CMV exposure. The study gave a list of about 150 TCR beta chains associated with cytomegalovirus. Some IMGT-functional V segments, including TRBV6-2 and TRBV6-3, could not be distinguished by the 87-base-pair reads and were therefore excluded. A further reported finding was that TCR beta sequences accurately predicted the HLA-A and HLA-B alleles for most subjects in the first cohort. In this cohort, only TCR beta chains were sequenced, and detectable features were limited by the absence of alpha or paired-chain data. The only immune exposure information available for the cohort was CMV serostatus. A cluster of highly shared sequence variants was judged likely to be a technical artifact of the sequencing pipeline. A later analysis found that HLA-associated TCR beta chains were more clonally expanded and had lower generation probabilities than equally common non-associated chains. When HLA alleles, especially DR and DQ, strongly co-occurred, attributing TCR associations to individual alleles was difficult. In a later genetic analysis, fewer N-insertions in productive TCRs were reported among donors in an Asian-associated ancestry cluster than the roughly 670-donor mean. HLA typing was unavailable for some donors at each locus, so association tests used only the typed subset. Cytomegalovirus status was reported to be diagnosed by the classifier with high specificity and sensitivity in both the original and validation cohorts. Several of the top co-occurrence clusters appeared to be linked to parvovirus B19, influenza, CMV and Epstein-Barr virus, according to a later analysis. An association between a missense DCLRE1C variant and V-gene and J-gene trimming of TCR beta chains was found in a later genetic analysis and replicated in an independent cohort. Linkage disequilibrium might explain the correlated functional status among segregating V segments, but an unknown experimental factor could not be excluded. A few of the identified cytomegalovirus-associated TCR beta chains were confirmed in vitro to be specific for cytomegalovirus antigens. Presence/absence analyses assumed roughly uniform sequencing depth across donors, an assumption that may not hold. According to a later analysis, TCR association rates differed among HLA loci, with DRB1 alleles showing the most associated TCRs and HLA-C alleles showing the fewest.

The cohort consisted of hundreds of healthy bone marrow donors. At the time of sampling, every cohort member was nominally healthy, though immune exposures that went unrecorded were likely present. The donor was CMV seronegative and was included in the group of a few hundred seronegative cohort members. Each donor provided a peripheral blood sample, and peripheral blood mononuclear cells were used for TCR beta sequencing. Genomic DNA was extracted from the blood cell samples with the Qiagen DNeasy Blood Extraction Kit. Of note for this clone: Its antigen target is currently unknown. Per-nucleotide qualities are absent, and no much larger clonotype sits a single base away.

Looking up the germline V gene yields CDR1 KGHSH and CDR2 LQKENI. The CDR3 runs 15 residues from the cysteine to the phenylalanine. This entry keeps only the CDR3 DNA: 45 bases, framed from base 1. From V the trimming removes 5 bases and from J it removes 14 bases, while the gene matches leave 16 bases of the junction unaccounted for. To prepare the library, the immunoSEQ multiplex PCR assay was applied. A mixture of 60 forward primers for TCR Vbeta segments and 13 reverse primers for TCR Jbeta segments was used in the multiplex PCR. The CDR3 region of rearranged TCR beta genes was amplified from genomic DNA with a multiplex PCR assay. On the Illumina HiSeq System, the amplified TCR beta libraries were sequenced as 87-base-pair reads. Per the source publication's procedure: In a later analysis, about 80 million unique TCR beta chains were counted across the roughly 670 repertoires, and roughly 10 million of these chains were shared by at least two donors. Raw reads were error-corrected and collapsed into unique sequences by a nearest-neighbor algorithm in which closely related sequences were merged to remove PCR and sequencing errors. Alignment of CDR3 sequences to IMGT reference sequences was used to assign V, D and J gene segments. Each retained sequence needed at least a six-nucleotide match to both a V gene segment and a J gene segment. Rearrangements were classified as productive when the CDR3 lacked stop codons and remained in frame with V and J, and all other rearrangements were classified as non-productive. CDR3 was defined according to IMGT convention as the region running from the second conserved V-encoded cysteine to the conserved J-encoded phenylalanine. Sequences without an unambiguous match to a single V gene segment were excluded from the earlier analysis of several hundred of the donors. In an earlier analysis of approximately 590 of the donors, V segments were called functional above 56.7% productive rearrangements and were called segregating when the between-donor standard deviation exceeded 5%. To diagnose cytomegalovirus status from the catalog of TCR beta chain sequences, a statistical classification framework was built. In a later analysis, TCR nucleotide sequences were compared against IMGT/GENE-DB human TR gene sequences so that V and J genes could be assigned. A later analysis assigned CDR3 sequences and most-parsimonious VDJ recombination scenarios with the TCRdist pipeline. In a later analysis, each TCR beta chain was defined by its CDR3 amino acid sequence together with its V-gene family, and reads lacking a unique V-gene family were excluded. In a later analysis, nearly 600 highly shared, low-generation-probability nucleotide sequences were removed to address suspected cross-contamination and a sequencing artifact. In a later analysis, a clonal expansion index was calculated for each public chain from normalized within-repertoire ranks of inferred template counts. In a later analysis, generation probabilities were computed using a VDJ recombination model fitted to out-of-frame rearrangements, and the results were checked against IGoR. Hypergeometric tests were used in a later analysis to score TCR-TCR, TCR-HLA and TCR-CMV co-occurrence, with a repertoire-size bias correction applied to the TCR pairs. A later analysis estimated false discovery rates by permuting HLA or CMV assignments 20 times. In a later analysis, co-occurring TCRs were grouped with DBSCAN, and TCRdist sequence similarity was added when clustering was performed within HLA-allele-positive subsets. Repertoires with fewer than 30,000 or more than 120,000 public chains, plus five repertoires with anomalous nucleotide sharing, were excluded from co-occurrence clustering. Drawn from immuneACCESS, this table holds only the in-frame rearrangements with V and J called that TCRdb kept. Clones are partly lost; checked studies trace under half to an unresolved V gene and leave the rest unexplained. Clonal size and the V and J genes are those of that table, whereas D and trimming came from the DNA. In all, the sample holds about 150,000 clones, and 60% to 80% of those were seen once. Roughly 0.7% of the sample is taken by the ten largest.

Sequenced sample: PBMCs. The V gene is TRBV18 and the J gene is TRBJ1-4, with 8 bases in between that match TRBD1. This TCR derives from a male donor in good health and CMV-seronegative. CDR3 protein: CASSSGQVLTESLFF. The nucleotides are TGTGCCAGCTCATCGGGACAGGTATTGACCGAGTCCCTGTTTTTT.